Sequencing of this T cell receptor beta chain was carried out in a study of cytomegalovirus exposure and HLA in healthy donors. With 60 Vbeta and 13 Jbeta primers, the PCR was carried out. In the authors' workflow: A follow-up analysis tallied around 80 million unique TCR beta chains, about 10 million shared. Clones were sequenced by immunoSEQ multiplex PCR, and TCRdb holds only the in-frame ones, with some missing. V and J calls and clone size are those listed in that table; D and trimming were worked out from the DNA. The sample holds about 130,000 clones, roughly 80% seen once. V lost 2 bases to trimming and J lost 3 bases; unmatched junction nucleotides: 11. CDR3 length: 17 amino acids. In germline, CDR1 is SGDLS, CDR2 YYNGEE. General study findings and limits: A later analysis, which compared TCR beta chains of equal frequency, found the HLA-associated ones more clonally expanded. Previous analysis showed most TCR beta V segments were productive about 90% or about 30% of the time. Later on, an analysis found that several of the most significant clusters appeared to be linked to common viral pathogens, which included parvovirus B19.

Concerning this clone: Its specificity is unknown.

This chain uses TRBV9 with TRBJ1-3; 7 bases match TRBD1. The clonotype comes from a man younger than 35 in good health and CMV-seropositive. The specimen was PBMCs. CDR3 DNA sequence: TGTGCCAGCAGCGTGGGTTTACAGGGGCTGGATGGAAACACCATATATTTT. This codes for CASSVGLQGLDGNTIYF.